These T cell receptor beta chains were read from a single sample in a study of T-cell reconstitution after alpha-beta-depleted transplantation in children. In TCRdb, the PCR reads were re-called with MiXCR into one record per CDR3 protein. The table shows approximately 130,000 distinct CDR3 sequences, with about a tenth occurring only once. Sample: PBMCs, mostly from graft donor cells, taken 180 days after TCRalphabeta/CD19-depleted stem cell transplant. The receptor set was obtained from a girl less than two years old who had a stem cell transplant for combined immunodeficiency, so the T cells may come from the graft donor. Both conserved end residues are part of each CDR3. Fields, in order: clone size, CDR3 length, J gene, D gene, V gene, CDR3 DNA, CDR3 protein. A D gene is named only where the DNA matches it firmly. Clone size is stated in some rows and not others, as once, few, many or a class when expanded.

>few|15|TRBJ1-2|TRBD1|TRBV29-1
TGCAGCGTTGTAGGGACAGCATTCGGTCGGGATGGCTACACCTTC
CSVVGTAFGRDGYTF
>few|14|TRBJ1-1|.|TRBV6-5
TGTGCCAGCAGAAAGGGACTGCCGAACACTGAAGCTTTCTTT
CASRKGLPNTEAFF
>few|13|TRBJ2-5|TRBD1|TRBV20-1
TGCAGTGCGCAGGGCAGGGGGCCTGAGACCCAGTACTTC
CSAQGRGPETQYF
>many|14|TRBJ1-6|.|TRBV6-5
TGTGCCAGCAGTTACGGCGACAGTAATTCACCCCTCCACTTT
CASSYGDSNSPLHF
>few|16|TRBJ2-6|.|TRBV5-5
TGTGCCAGCAGCTTTAGCGGTGACTCTGGGGCCAACGTCCTGACTTTC
CASSFSGDSGANVLTF
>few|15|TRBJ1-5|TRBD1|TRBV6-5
TGTGCCAGCAGTTCCGGGACAGGCACCGATCAGCCCCAGCATTTT
CASSSGTGTDQPQHF
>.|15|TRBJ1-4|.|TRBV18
TGTGCCAGCTCACCACCTGGCGGACTTAATGAAAAACTGTTTTTT
CASSPPGGLNEKLFF
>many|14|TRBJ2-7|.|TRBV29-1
TGCAGCGTTGAAGATTTGGGCAGCTCCTACGAGCAGTACTTC
CSVEDLGSSYEQYF
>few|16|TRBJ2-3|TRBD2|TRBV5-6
TGTGCCAGCAGCTTGGCATGGCGGGGGGGCGCAGATACGCAGTATTTT
CASSLAWRGGADTQYF
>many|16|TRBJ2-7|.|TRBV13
TGTGCCAGCAGCTTCTCAGGGGGGGTTCCCTCCTACGAGCAGTACTTC
CASSFSGGVPSYEQYF
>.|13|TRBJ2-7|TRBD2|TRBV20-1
TGCAGCGTGCTAGCGGGAGGGCACGACGAGCAGTACTTC
CSVLAGGHDEQYF
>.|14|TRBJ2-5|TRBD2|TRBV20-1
TGCAGTGCAACTGGCGGGGGGACAAAAGAGACCCAGTACTTC
CSATGGGTKETQYF
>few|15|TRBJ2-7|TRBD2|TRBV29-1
TGCAGCGTTGAAGGGACTAGCGGGAGGGTCTACGAGCAGTACTTC
CSVEGTSGRVYEQYF
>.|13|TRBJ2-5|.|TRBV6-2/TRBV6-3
TGTGCCAGCAGTCCTGCTAGCGCGGAGACCCAGTACTTC
CASSPASAETQYF
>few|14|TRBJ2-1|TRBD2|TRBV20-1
TGCAGTGCTAGAGGACTAGCGGGAGTTGATGAGCAGTTCTTC
CSARGLAGVDEQFF
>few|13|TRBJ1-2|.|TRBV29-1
TGCAGCGTTGATTTGGTCAGAAACTATGGCTACACCTTC
CSVDLVRNYGYTF
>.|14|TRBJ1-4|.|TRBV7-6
TGTGCCAGCCTACGGGCACATCTTAATGAAAAACTGTTTTTT
CASLRAHLNEKLFF
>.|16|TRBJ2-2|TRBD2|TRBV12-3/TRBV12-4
TGTGCCAGCAGTTTTCTAGCGGGAGCCCACACCGGGGAGCTGTTTTTT
CASSFLAGAHTGELFF